What follows is one TCR beta chain and its context. The clone's antigen remains unknown. The DNA is left out, because the CDR3 cannot be placed on it with certainty; the CDR3 is given as TCRdb lists it. The library was made by the immunoSEQ multiplex PCR assay. For the multiplex PCR, a mixture combining 60 forward primers for TCR Vbeta segments and 13 reverse primers for TCR Jbeta segments was used. A multiplex PCR assay on genomic DNA amplified the CDR3 region of rearranged TCR beta genes. The Illumina HiSeq System was used to sequence the amplified TCR beta libraries as 87-base-pair reads. From the authors' description of their analysis: A later analysis tallied around 82 million unique TCR beta chains across the 600 to 700 repertoires, and around 12 million of those chains were shared by two or more donors. Raw reads were error-corrected and collapsed into unique sequences with a nearest-neighbor algorithm that merged closely related sequences to remove PCR and sequencing errors. Alignment of CDR3 sequences to IMGT reference sequences was used to assign V, D and J gene segments. For a sequence to be retained, a match of at least six nucleotides was required to both a V gene segment and a J gene segment. A rearrangement was called productive if the CDR3 had no stop codons and remained in frame with V and J, and every other rearrangement was called non-productive. Following IMGT convention, CDR3 was defined as the stretch from the second conserved V-encoded cysteine up to the conserved J-encoded phenylalanine. The earlier analysis of some 580 of the donors excluded any sequence lacking an unambiguous match to a single V gene segment. An earlier analysis of several hundred of the donors called V segments functional above 56.7% productive rearrangements and segregating when the between-donor standard deviation exceeded 5%. A statistical classification framework was built for diagnosing cytomegalovirus status from the catalog of TCR beta chain sequences. In a later analysis, TCR nucleotide sequences were compared against IMGT/GENE-DB human TR gene sequences so that V and J genes could be assigned. Using the TCRdist pipeline, a later analysis assigned CDR3 sequences along with most-parsimonious VDJ recombination scenarios. A later analysis defined each TCR beta chain by its CDR3 amino acid sequence plus V-gene family, and excluded reads lacking a unique V-gene family. A later analysis removed nearly 600 highly shared, low-generation-probability nucleotide sequences to deal with suspected cross-contamination and a sequencing artifact. A later analysis calculated a clonal expansion index for each public chain from normalized within-repertoire ranks of inferred template counts. A later analysis computed generation probabilities with a VDJ recombination model fitted to out-of-frame rearrangements, and checked the results against IGoR. In a later analysis, TCR-TCR, TCR-HLA and TCR-CMV co-occurrence was scored with hypergeometric tests, and a repertoire-size bias correction was applied to TCR pairs. To estimate false discovery rates, a later analysis permuted the HLA or CMV assignments 20 times. In a later analysis, co-occurring TCRs were grouped using DBSCAN, and TCRdist sequence similarity was added for clustering within HLA-allele-positive subsets. Repertoires with fewer than 30,000 or more than 120,000 public chains were left out of co-occurrence clustering, as were five repertoires with anomalous nucleotide sharing. The source is immuneACCESS, and TCRdb retained only in-frame sequences with V and J called. Part of the clones is not carried over; for the studies checked, unresolved V genes explain less than half of this, and the remainder is unexplained. From that table come the V and J calls and clone size; the DNA was used to work out D and trimming. The sample records about 140,000 clones, 70% to 85% of which are singletons. About 1.4% of the sample comes from the top ten.

The sample comes from a study of cytomegalovirus exposure and HLA in healthy donors listed by TCRdb under 2017. Context from the whole study: An earlier analysis of approximately 640 of the donors reported 250 to 350 Gb of sequence data and 117 million unique TCR beta sequences from about 179 million T cells. Roughly 300 gigabases of sequencing data and 78 million or so unique TCR sequences were included in an early release covering around 600 HLA-typed donors. The genetic ancestry cluster associated with self-reported Caucasian donors included 81% of the 300 to 400 genotyped donors. The study aimed to test whether cataloging public T cell receptors could reveal signatures of past pathogen exposure. The T cell repertoires of 666 subjects were profiled by immunosequencing and related to cytomegalovirus serostatus. A separate validation cohort of 100 to 150 different subjects was used in addition to the approximately 700-subject first cohort. To predict cytomegalovirus infection status, the study combined high-throughput TCR immunosequencing, statistical association of individual TCRs with disease status, and machine learning. A later analysis re-analyzed previously published TCR beta repertoires from 650 to 800 donors and added high-resolution HLA genotyping to study TCR occurrence patterns. The later analysis used no new phenotypic data to find candidate immune exposures, relying instead on TCR beta sequences and their occurrence across donors. To decide whether each TCR beta V gene segment behaved as functional or pseudogenic, an earlier analysis of some 570 of the donors relied on high-throughput TCR beta sequencing. Donor age, sex, ethnicity and CMV serostatus were collected together with the repertoire data. A later genetic analysis took genome-wide SNP genotypes for about 60% of the roughly 670 donors and used that subset as a discovery cohort. Every repertoire in the discovery cohort had been generated on one and the same sequencing platform. HLA typing included class I and class II loci at four-digit resolution. The number of donors typed differed by locus, with 629-630 for A, B, C, DRB1 and DQB1, roughly 550 for DQA1, nearly 610 for DPA1, and some 440 for DPB1. Because of strong linkage in the cohort, roughly five DR-DQ haplotypes were treated as single units for association and clustering. On average, around 200,000 unique TCR beta nucleotide sequences were sequenced per donor among some 420 genotyped donors of the cohort, with around 19% of those sequences being non-productive.

The cohort comprised some 700 healthy bone marrow donors. At the time of sampling, every cohort member was nominally healthy, though immune exposures that went unrecorded were likely present. The donor tested CMV seropositive and was one of the 289 seropositive cohort members. A peripheral blood sample was provided by each donor, and peripheral blood mononuclear cells were used for TCR beta sequencing. Genomic DNA was extracted from the blood cell samples with the Qiagen DNeasy Blood Extraction Kit. Per the germline V gene, SQVTM is the CDR1 and ANQGSEA is the CDR2. The CDR3, from cysteine to phenylalanine, totals 13 residues. Beyond this particular receptor, the publication reports: Some IMGT-functional V segments, including TRBV6-2 and TRBV6-3, could not be distinguished by the 87-base-pair reads and were therefore excluded. According to a later analysis, TCR association rates differed among HLA loci, with DRB1 alleles showing the most associated TCRs and HLA-C alleles showing the fewest. The study listed 164 TCR beta chains as associated with cytomegalovirus. In a later genetic analysis, a missense DCLRE1C variant was associated with V-gene and J-gene trimming of TCR beta chains, and the association was replicated in an independent cohort. In both the original and validation cohorts, the classifier was reported to diagnose cytomegalovirus status with high specificity and sensitivity. In this cohort, only TCR beta chains were sequenced, and detectable features were limited by the absence of alpha or paired-chain data. CMV serostatus was the only immune exposure information available for the cohort. In a later genetic analysis, fewer N-insertions in productive TCRs were reported among donors in an Asian-associated ancestry cluster than the roughly 700-donor mean. A further reported finding was that TCR beta sequences accurately predicted the HLA-A and HLA-B alleles for most subjects in the first cohort. Several of the top co-occurrence clusters appeared to be linked to parvovirus B19, influenza, CMV and Epstein-Barr virus, according to a later analysis. Roughly uniform sequencing depth across donors was assumed in presence/absence analyses, although this assumption may not hold. Because some donors lacked HLA typing at each locus, the association tests relied only on the typed subset. According to the authors, the approach could potentially be generalized to other disease states and immunological phenotypes. A few of the identified cytomegalovirus-associated TCR beta chains were confirmed in vitro to be specific for cytomegalovirus antigens. Strong co-occurrence of HLA alleles, especially DR and DQ, made assigning TCR associations to individual alleles difficult. A group of highly shared sequence variants was considered likely to be a technical artifact of the sequencing pipeline. In a later analysis, HLA-associated TCR beta chains were found to be more clonally expanded and to have lower generation probabilities than equally common non-associated chains. The earlier analysis of 450 to 700 of the donors excluded seventeen rarely observed V segments, including chromosome 9 orphons, because counts were too low. Correlated functional status among segregating V segments might be attributable to linkage disequilibrium, but an unknown experimental factor could not be ruled out. According to a later analysis, most CMV-associated TCR beta chains appeared to be HLA-restricted, and the HLA associations seemed to be driven largely by CMV exposure. Broadly in line with IMGT annotations, most TCR beta V segments showed up in productive rearrangements about 90% or about 30% of the time in an earlier analysis of roughly 590 of the donors. In a later analysis, around 17,000 TCR beta sequences were associated with specific HLA alleles at a false discovery rate of 0.05. While some public TCRs were present in many individuals, most TCR sequences turned up only very rarely across donors.

This clonotype was obtained from a man aged 30 to 45 in good health and CMV-seropositive. Sequenced: PBMCs. This sequence uses TRBV29-1 and TRBJ2-1; the table's D call, TRBD2, has no DNA check behind it. This receptor has the CDR3 CSAEVAQGNEQLF.